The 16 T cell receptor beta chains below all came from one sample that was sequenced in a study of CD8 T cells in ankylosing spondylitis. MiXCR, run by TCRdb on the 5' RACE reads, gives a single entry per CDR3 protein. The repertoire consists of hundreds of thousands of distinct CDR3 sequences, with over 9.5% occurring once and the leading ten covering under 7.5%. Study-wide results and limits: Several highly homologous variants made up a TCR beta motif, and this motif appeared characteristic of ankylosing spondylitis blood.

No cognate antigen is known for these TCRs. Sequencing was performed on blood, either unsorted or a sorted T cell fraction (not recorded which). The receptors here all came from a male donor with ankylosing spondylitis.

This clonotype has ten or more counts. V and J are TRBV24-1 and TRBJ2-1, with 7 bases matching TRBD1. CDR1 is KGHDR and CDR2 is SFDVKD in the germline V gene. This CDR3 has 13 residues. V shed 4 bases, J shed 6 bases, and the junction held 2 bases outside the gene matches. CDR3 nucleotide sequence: TGTGCCACCAGTGAACGGACAGGCAATGAGCAGTTCTTC. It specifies CATSERTGNEQFF.

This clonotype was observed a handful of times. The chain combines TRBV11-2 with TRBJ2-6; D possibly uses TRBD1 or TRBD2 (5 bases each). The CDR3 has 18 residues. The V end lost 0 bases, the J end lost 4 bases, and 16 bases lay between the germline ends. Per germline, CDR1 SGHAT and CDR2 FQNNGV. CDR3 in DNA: TGTGCCAGCAGCTTAGATGGTCCGAGGGGTTACGGGGCCAACGTCCTGACTTTC. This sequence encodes CASSLDGPRGYGANVLTF.

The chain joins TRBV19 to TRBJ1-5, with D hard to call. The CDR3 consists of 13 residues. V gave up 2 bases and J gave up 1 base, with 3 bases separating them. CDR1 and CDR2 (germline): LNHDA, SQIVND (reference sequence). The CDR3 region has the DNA TGTGCCAGTAGTATAAAGAGCAATCAGCCCCAGCATTTT. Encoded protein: CASSIKSNQPQHF.

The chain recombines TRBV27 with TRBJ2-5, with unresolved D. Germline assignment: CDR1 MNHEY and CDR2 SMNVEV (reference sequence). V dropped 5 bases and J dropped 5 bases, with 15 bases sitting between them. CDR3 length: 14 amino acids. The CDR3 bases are TGTGCCAGCAGTCCCTCGACCGGGTGGGAGACCCAGTACTTC. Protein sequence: CASSPSTGWETQYF.

The CDR3 reads CASSDSGSTGELFF. CDR3 nucleotide sequence: TGCGCCAGCAGTGATAGTGGTTCCACCGGGGAGCTGTTTTTT. The V and J genes are TRBV10-1 and TRBJ2-2; D is uncertain. In germline, CDR1 is WNHNN, CDR2 SYGVQD (reference sequence). The CDR3 covers 14 residues. V lost 3 bases and J 4 bases, leaving 9 bases between the germline ends.

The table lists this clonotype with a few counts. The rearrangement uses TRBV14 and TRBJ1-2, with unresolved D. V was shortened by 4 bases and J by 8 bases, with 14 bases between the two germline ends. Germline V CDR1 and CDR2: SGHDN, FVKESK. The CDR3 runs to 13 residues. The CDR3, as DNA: TGTGCCAGCAGCCGCCGTGGTTCCCCCGGCTACACCTTC. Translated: CASSRRGSPGYTF.

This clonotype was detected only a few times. The CDR3, as DNA: TGTGCCAGCAGCTATCGGACAGCCTCCCAAACCTCTAACTATGGCTACACCTTC. Its protein product is CASSYRTASQTSNYGYTF. The rearrangement links TRBV11-2 to TRBJ1-2; D perhaps matches TRBD1 (6 bases). Per the germline V gene, CDR1 is SGHAT and CDR2 is FQNNGV. Between the trimmed V and J ends, which lost 4 bases and 0 bases, there was a span of 21 bases. CDR3 length: 18 residues.

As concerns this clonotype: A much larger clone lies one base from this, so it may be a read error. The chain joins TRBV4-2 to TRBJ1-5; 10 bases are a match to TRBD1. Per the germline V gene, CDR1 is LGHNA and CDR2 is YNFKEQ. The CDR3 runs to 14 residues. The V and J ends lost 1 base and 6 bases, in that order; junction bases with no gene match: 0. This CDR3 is CASSQGTGGQPQHF. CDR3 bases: TGTGCCAGCAGCCAAGGGACAGGGGGTCAGCCCCAGCATTTT.

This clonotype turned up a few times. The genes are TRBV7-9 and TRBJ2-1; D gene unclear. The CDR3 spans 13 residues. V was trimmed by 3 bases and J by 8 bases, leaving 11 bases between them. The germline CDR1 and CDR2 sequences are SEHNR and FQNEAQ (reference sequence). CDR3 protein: CASSFSAAYEQFF. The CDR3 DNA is TGTGCCAGCAGCTTCTCTGCGGCGTATGAGCAGTTCTTC.

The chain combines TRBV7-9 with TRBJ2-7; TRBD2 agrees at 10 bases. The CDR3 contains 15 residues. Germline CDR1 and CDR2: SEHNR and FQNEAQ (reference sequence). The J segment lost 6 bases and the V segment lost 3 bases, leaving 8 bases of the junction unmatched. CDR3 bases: TGTGCCAGCAGCTTTGGGGAGCGGGAGGGCGCCGAGCAGTACGTC. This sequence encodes CASSFGEREGAEQYV.

The CDR3 loop reads CATSDGFPSYEQYF. The CDR3 region has the DNA TGTGCCACCAGTGATGGGTTTCCCTCCTACGAGCAGTACTTC. The chain recombines TRBV24-1 with TRBJ2-7; D gene uncertain. Per the germline V gene, CDR1 is KGHDR and CDR2 is SFDVKD. V lost 3 bases, J lost 0 bases, and 8 bases lay in between. The CDR3 is 14 residues long.

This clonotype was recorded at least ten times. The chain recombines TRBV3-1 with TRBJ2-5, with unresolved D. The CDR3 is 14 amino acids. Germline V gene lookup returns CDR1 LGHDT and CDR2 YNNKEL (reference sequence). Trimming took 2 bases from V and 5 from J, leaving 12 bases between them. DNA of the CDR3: TGTGCCAGCAGCCAATTCGGCCGGCCGGAGACCCAGTACTTC. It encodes CASSQFGRPETQYF.

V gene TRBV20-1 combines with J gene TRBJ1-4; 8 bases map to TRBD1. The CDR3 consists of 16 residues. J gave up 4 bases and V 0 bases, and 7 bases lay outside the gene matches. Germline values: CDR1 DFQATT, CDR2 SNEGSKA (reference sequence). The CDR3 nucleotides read TGCAGTGCTAGAGATCCCGGACAGGGAGATAATGAAAAACTGTTTTTT. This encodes CSARDPGQGDNEKLFF.

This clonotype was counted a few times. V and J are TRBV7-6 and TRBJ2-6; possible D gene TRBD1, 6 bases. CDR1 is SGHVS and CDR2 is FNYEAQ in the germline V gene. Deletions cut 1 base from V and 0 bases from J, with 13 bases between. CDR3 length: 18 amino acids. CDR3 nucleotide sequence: TGTGCCAGCAGCTTAGATCTACAGGGATCCTCTGGGGCCAACGTCCTGACTTTC. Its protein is CASSLDLQGSSGANVLTF. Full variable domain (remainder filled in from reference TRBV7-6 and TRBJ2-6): GAGVSQSPRYKVTKRGQDVALRCDPISGHVSLYWYRQALGQGPEFLTYFNYEAQQDKSGLPNDRFSAERPEGSISTLTIQRTEQRDSAMYRCASSLDLQGSSGANVLTFGAGSRLTVL.

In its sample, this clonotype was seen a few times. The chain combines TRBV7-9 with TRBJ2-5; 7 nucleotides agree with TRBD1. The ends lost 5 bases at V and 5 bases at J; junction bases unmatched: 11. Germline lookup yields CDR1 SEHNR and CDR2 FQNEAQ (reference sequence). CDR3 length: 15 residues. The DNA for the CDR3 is TGTGCCAGCAGCCCGACCTTACAGGGGTTGGAGACCCAGTACTTC. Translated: CASSPTLQGLETQYF.

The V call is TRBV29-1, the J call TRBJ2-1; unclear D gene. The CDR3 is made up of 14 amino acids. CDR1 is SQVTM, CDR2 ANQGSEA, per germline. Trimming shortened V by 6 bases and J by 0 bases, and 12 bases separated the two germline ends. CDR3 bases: TGCAGCGTGAGTCGAGGTAGCTCCTACAATGAGCAGTTCTTC. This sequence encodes CSVSRGSSYNEQFF.